This T cell receptor beta chain is from a study of blood T cell repertoires in COVID-19. Profiling relied on immunoSEQ multiplex PCR, and the TCRdb table lists in-frame clones only, not all of them. The sample records 95,000 to 100,000 clones, about nine tenths being singletons. This CDR3 has 14 amino acids. Germline CDR1 is MDHEN and CDR2 is SYDVKM. V trimming: 5 bases; J trimming: 2 bases; junction bases outside the gene matches: 6. V gene TRBV28 combines with J gene TRBJ2-7, with 7 bases identical to TRBD1. The sample consisted of peripheral blood. This clonotype was obtained from a man between 45 and 60 years old with acute or convalescent COVID-19. The CDR3 DNA reads as TGTGCCAGCAGTCTCTGGGACAGACCCTACGAGCAGTACTTC. This gives the protein CASSLWDRPYEQYF.